A selection of T cell receptor beta chains follows, all from one sample in a study of blood T cells in healthy people across ages. Via MiXCR, TCRdb re-called the 5' RACE reads, giving one row per CDR3 protein. The repertoire has fewer than 2,000,000 distinct CDR3 sequences, roughly 32% of them found once; the top ten carry approximately 10%. Sequenced sample: blood. Source of these receptors: a woman aged 30 to 39 in good health. Both conserved end residues are part of each CDR3. The D gene is left open where the match is weak. Not every row has a clone size; where given, it reads once, few, many or a size class.

clone size,V gene,D gene,J gene,CDR3 protein,CDR3 DNA
.,TRBV5-1,.,TRBJ2-5,CASSTSGQLQETQYF,TGCGCCAGCAGCACATCCGGACAGCTACAAGAGACCCAGTACTTC
.,TRBV12-3/TRBV12-4,.,TRBJ2-3,CASSGFTPGPRPDTQYF,TGTGCCAGCAGCGGATTCACTCCGGGACCAAGGCCAGATACGCAGTATTTT
few,TRBV6-5,.,TRBJ2-5,CASSSHGETQYF,TGTGCCAGCAGTTCCCACGGGGAGACCCAGTACTTC
.,TRBV3-1,TRBD1,TRBJ2-7,CASSQAAGTGSYEQYF,TGTGCCAGCAGCCAAGCGGCCGGGACAGGGTCCTACGAGCAGTACTTC
few,TRBV10-3,TRBD1,TRBJ2-7,CAISDSLSGTGVPYEQYF,TGTGCCATCAGTGATTCGTTATCCGGGACAGGGGTCCCCTACGAGCAGTACTTC
many,TRBV29-1,.,TRBJ2-5,CSVESSVQTQYF,TGCAGCGTTGAATCCAGCGTTCAGACCCAGTACTTC
.,TRBV7-8,.,TRBJ2-7,CASSLRDGDSYEQYF,TGTGCCAGCAGCTTGAGGGACGGAGACTCCTACGAGCAGTACTTC
.,TRBV29-1,.,TRBJ2-7,CSALELVSYEQYF,TGCAGCGCCCTTGAACTAGTCTCCTACGAGCAGTACTTC
many,TRBV6-2/TRBV6-3,.,TRBJ2-7,CASSYSNEQYF,TGTGCCAGCAGTTACTCTAACGAGCAGTACTTC
.,TRBV5-6,TRBD1,TRBJ2-7,CASSFRGQVFASYEQYF,TGTGCCAGCAGCTTTCGGGGACAGGTATTCGCCTCCTACGAGCAGTACTTC
many,TRBV20-1,TRBD2,TRBJ2-7,CSATLPGLAYAYEQYF,TGCAGTGCTACGCTCCCGGGACTAGCGTACGCCTACGAGCAGTACTTC
.,TRBV9,.,TRBJ1-1,CASSPVMGYITEAFF,TGTGCCAGCAGCCCCGTTATGGGATATATCACTGAAGCTTTCTTT
once,TRBV27,.,TRBJ1-1,CASSSAGVITEAFF,TGTGCCAGCAGTTCGGCAGGTGTGATCACTGAAGCTTTCTTT
.,TRBV5-6,.,TRBJ1-2,CASSSWREEDLRYGYTF,TGTGCCAGCAGCTCTTGGCGTGAGGAGGACCTTCGATATGGCTACACCTTC
.,TRBV7-9,.,TRBJ1-3,CASSRSGGAGGNTIYF,TGTGCCAGCAGCCGGAGCGGCGGAGCTGGCGGAAACACCATATATTTT
.,TRBV20-1,.,TRBJ2-1,CSASKGSYNEQFF,TGCAGTGCTAGTAAGGGTTCCTACAATGAGCAGTTCTTC
few,TRBV4-1,TRBD1,TRBJ1-4,CASSQEQGATNEKLFF,TGCGCCAGCAGCCAAGAGCAGGGGGCAACTAATGAAAAACTGTTTTTT
.,TRBV28,TRBD1,TRBJ2-7,CASRDLDRAMEQYF,TGTGCCAGCAGAGACCTGGACAGGGCCATGGAGCAGTACTTC
many,TRBV29-1,TRBD1,TRBJ1-2,CSVFRTGINSNYGYTF,TGCAGCGTCTTCAGGACAGGGATAAACTCTAACTATGGCTACACCTTC
.,TRBV3-1,TRBD2,TRBJ2-1,CASSQDRASGGHEQFF,TGTGCCAGCAGCCAAGATAGGGCTAGCGGGGGCCATGAGCAGTTCTTC
.,TRBV9,TRBD1,TRBJ1-1,CASTWGDRGTEAFF,TGTGCCAGCACCTGGGGGGACAGGGGGACTGAAGCTTTCTTT
.,TRBV5-6,.,TRBJ2-7,CASSLRGHRYEQYF,TGTGCCAGCAGCTTGCGGGGACACAGATACGAGCAGTACTTC
few,TRBV9,.,TRBJ2-4,CASSVDGLPSGNIQYF,TGTGCCAGCAGCGTAGATGGACTGCCTAGTGGAAACATTCAGTACTTC
.,TRBV27,TRBD1,TRBJ1-2,CASSTPTGVGGYTF,TGTGCCAGCAGTACCCCAACAGGGGTAGGTGGCTACACCTTC
few,TRBV20-1,.,TRBJ1-5,CSARAARLPNQPQHF,TGCAGTGCTAGAGCGGCAAGACTCCCTAATCAGCCCCAGCATTTT
few,TRBV7-8,TRBD2,TRBJ2-1,CASSAKGGGASYNEQFF,TGTGCCAGCAGCGCCAAGGGCGGGGGGGCCTCCTACAATGAGCAGTTCTTC
many,TRBV15,.,TRBJ2-6,CATSRVGNGANVLTF,TGTGCCACCAGCAGAGTGGGTAATGGGGCCAACGTCCTGACTTTC
many,TRBV27,TRBD2,TRBJ2-1,CASSVGLAGRNEQFF,TGTGCCAGCAGTGTGGGACTAGCGGGGAGGAATGAGCAGTTCTTC
.,TRBV20-1,TRBD2,TRBJ2-5,CSARTWPSGGVETQYF,TGCAGTGCTAGAACTTGGCCTAGCGGGGGGGTAGAGACCCAGTACTTC
few,TRBV24-1,TRBD1,TRBJ2-5,CATSDYGDSRGKETQYF,TGTGCCACCAGTGATTACGGGGACAGTCGTGGGAAAGAGACCCAGTACTTC
.,TRBV5-1,.,TRBJ1-2,CASSYSDGANYGYAF,TGCGCCAGCAGTTACAGCGACGGAGCTAACTATGGCTACGCCTTC
.,TRBV11-2,.,TRBJ2-1,CASSPGRGDEQFF,TGTGCCAGCAGCCCCGGTCGGGGTGATGAGCAGTTCTTC
.,TRBV2,.,TRBJ1-2,CASSEQGSKGYTF,TGTGCCAGCAGTGAACAGGGGTCTAAGGGCTACACCTTC
.,TRBV25-1,.,TRBJ2-5,CASSGSRGASETQYF,TGTGCCAGCAGTGGTTCTAGGGGGGCGAGTGAGACCCAGTACTTC
many,TRBV5-1,TRBD2,TRBJ2-7,CASSRDGGTTYEQYF,TGCGCCAGCAGCCGGGACGGGGGGACCACCTACGAGCAGTACTTC
few,TRBV6-6,.,TRBJ2-7,CASSYPGTDEQYF,TGTGCCAGCAGTTACCCGGGGACCGACGAGCAGTACTTC
few,TRBV20-1,TRBD2,TRBJ2-1,CSGTSGRSYDEQFF,TGCAGTGGGACTAGCGGGAGATCGTACGATGAGCAGTTCTTC
few,TRBV20-1,.,TRBJ2-7,CSASMQGHEQYF,TGCAGTGCTAGTATGCAGGGCCACGAGCAGTACTTC
.,TRBV3-1,.,TRBJ1-5,CASSQGLGQPQHF,TGTGCCAGCAGCCAGGGTTTGGGTCAGCCCCAGCATTTT
.,TRBV5-1,TRBD1,TRBJ1-1,CASSDPQGPNTEAFF,TGCGCCAGCTCGGACCCACAGGGGCCGAACACTGAAGCTTTCTTT
few,TRBV14,.,TRBJ2-3,CASSHPIGQGAGTDTQYF,TGTGCCAGCAGCCACCCAATTGGGCAGGGAGCGGGCACAGATACGCAGTATTTT
.,TRBV5-1,.,TRBJ2-7,CASSSASNEQYF,TGCGCCAGCAGCTCGGCTAGCAACGAGCAGTACTTC
once,TRBV18,TRBD2,TRBJ2-7,CASSPPWLAGGIYEQYF,TGTGCCAGCTCACCACCGTGGCTAGCGGGGGGCATCTACGAGCAGTACTTC
.,TRBV11-1,TRBD2,TRBJ2-1,CASSSIGLAVNNEQFF,TGTGCCAGCAGTTCCATTGGACTAGCGGTTAACAATGAGCAGTTCTTC
.,TRBV27,.,TRBJ1-2,CASSLSTDPGAGYTF,TGTGCCAGCAGTTTATCCACTGATCCGGGGGCTGGCTACACCTTC
.,TRBV5-1,.,TRBJ2-6,CASSLGGQGGANVLTF,TGCGCCAGCAGCTTGGGGGGACAAGGAGGGGCCAACGTCCTGACTTTC
few,TRBV20-1,TRBD1,TRBJ2-7,CSALTGAKVVHYEQYF,TGCAGTGCTCTTACAGGGGCAAAGGTCGTTCACTACGAGCAGTACTTC
.,TRBV20-1,TRBD1,TRBJ2-3,CSARDRQGARDTQYF,TGCAGTGCTAGGGATAGACAGGGGGCTCGAGATACGCAGTATTTT